This TCR beta chain was documented in a study of blood T cell repertoires in COVID-19. Across the study: Italy, Spain and the United States were the sources of the convalescent and acute COVID-19 samples. PBMCs, B-cell-depleted T cells, or T cells provided the cDNA or gDNA that made up the material.

Per the original methods: Scientists estimated how many nucleated cells there were by amplifying reference gene primers. Measured with immunoSEQ multiplex PCR; TCRdb has only the in-frame clones, and not every one. Clonal size and the V and J genes are those of that table, whereas D and trimming came from the DNA. The sample includes around 300,000 clones, approximately 90% of them seen just once. V gave up 3 bases and J gave up 1 base, with 9 bases separating them. In germline, CDR1 is DFQATT, CDR2 SNEGSKA (reference sequence). CDR3 length equals 13 residues. This TCR was recovered from a woman aged 30 to 39 with active or convalescent COVID-19. This chain connects TRBV20-1 to TRBJ1-1; unclear D gene. The sample taken for sequencing was peripheral blood. CDR3 nucleotides: TGCAGTGCTAGTTGGAGCAGGAACACTGAAGCTTTCTTT. As protein: CSASWSRNTEAFF.